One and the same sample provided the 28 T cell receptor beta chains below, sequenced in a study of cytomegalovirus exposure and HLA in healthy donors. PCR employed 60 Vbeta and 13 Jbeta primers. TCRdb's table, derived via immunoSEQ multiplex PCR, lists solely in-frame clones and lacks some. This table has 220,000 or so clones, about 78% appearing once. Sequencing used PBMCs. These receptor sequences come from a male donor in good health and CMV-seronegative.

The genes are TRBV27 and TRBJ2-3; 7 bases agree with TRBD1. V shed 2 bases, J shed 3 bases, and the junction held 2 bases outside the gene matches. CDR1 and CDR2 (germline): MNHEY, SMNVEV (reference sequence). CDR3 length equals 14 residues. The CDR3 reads CASSLGDSTDTQYF. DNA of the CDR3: TGTGCCAGCAGTTTAGGGGACAGTACAGATACGCAGTATTTT.

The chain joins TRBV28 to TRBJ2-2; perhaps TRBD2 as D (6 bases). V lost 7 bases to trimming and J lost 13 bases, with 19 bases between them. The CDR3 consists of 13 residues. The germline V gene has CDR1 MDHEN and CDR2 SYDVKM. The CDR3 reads CASISSRWGGLFF. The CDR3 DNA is TGTGCCAGCATTTCGTCACGGTGGGGAGGGCTGTTTTTT.

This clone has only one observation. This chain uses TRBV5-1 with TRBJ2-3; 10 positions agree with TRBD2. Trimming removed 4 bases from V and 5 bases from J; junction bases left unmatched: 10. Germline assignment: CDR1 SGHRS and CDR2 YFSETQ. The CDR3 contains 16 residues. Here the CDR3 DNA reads TGCGCCAGCAGCCTTACTTTGGGACTAGCGAGAGATACGCAGTATTTT. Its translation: CASSLTLGLARDTQYF.

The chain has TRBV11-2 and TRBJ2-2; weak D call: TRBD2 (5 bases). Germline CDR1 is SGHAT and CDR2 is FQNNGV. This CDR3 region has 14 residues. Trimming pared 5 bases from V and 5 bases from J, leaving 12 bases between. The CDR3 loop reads CASSNGVGTGELFF. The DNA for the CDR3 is TGTGCCAGCAGCAACGGGGTTGGGACCGGGGAGCTGTTTTTT.

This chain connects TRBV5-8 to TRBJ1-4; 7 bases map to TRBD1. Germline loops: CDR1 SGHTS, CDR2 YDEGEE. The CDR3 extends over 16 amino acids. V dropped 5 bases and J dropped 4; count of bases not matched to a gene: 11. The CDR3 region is CASRPPRQGVNEKLFF. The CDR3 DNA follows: TGTGCCAGCAGGCCCCCTCGACAGGGTGTTAATGAAAAACTGTTTTTT.

The CDR3 DNA reads as TGCGCCAGCCGCCCAGGGGGCCCCTTAAGCAATCAGCCCCAGCATTTT. Translating it yields CASRPGGPLSNQPQHF. The J gene is TRBJ1-5, the V gene TRBV5-1, with 8 nucleotides matching TRBD1. The CDR3 runs 16 residues. From germline, CDR1 is SGHRS and CDR2 YFSETQ. V gave up 7 bases and J gave up 1 base; unmatched junction bases: 10.

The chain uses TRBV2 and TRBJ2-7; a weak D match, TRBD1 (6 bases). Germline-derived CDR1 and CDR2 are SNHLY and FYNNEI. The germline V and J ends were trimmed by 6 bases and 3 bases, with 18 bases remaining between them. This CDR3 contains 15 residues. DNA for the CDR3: TGTGCCAGCAGAAGACGCGGGCAGGGGCTCTACGAGCAGTACTTC. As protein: CASRRRGQGLYEQYF.

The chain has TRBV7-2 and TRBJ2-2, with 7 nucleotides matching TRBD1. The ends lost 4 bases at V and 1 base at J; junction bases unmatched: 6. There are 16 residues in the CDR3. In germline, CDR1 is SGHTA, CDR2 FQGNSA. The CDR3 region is CASSSKRQGNTGELFF. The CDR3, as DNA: TGTGCCAGCAGCTCTAAACGACAGGGGAACACCGGGGAGCTGTTTTTT.

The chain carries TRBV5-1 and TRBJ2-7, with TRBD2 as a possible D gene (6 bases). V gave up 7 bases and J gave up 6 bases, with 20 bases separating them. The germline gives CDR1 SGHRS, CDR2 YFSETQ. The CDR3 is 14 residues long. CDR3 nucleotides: TGCGCCAGCGGTGCGGGGCGCGGGTCCGCCGAGCAGTACTTC. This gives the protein CASGAGRGSAEQYF. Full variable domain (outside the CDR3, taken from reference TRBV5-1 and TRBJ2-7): KAGVTQTPRYLIKTRGQQVTLSCSPISGHRSVSWYQQTPGQGLQFLFEYFSETQRNKGNFPGRFSGRQFSNSRSEMNVSTLELGDSALYLCASGAGRGSAEQYFGPGTRLTVT.

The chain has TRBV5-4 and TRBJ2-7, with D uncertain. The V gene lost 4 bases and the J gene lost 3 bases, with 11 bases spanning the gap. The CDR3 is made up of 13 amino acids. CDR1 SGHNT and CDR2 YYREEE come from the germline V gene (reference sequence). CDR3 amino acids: CASSAQHGYEQYF. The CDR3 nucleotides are TGTGCCAGCAGCGCACAACATGGCTACGAGCAGTACTTC.

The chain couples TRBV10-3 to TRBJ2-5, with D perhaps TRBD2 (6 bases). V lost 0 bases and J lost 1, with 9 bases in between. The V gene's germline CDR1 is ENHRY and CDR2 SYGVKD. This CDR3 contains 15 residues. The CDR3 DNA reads TGTGCCATCAGTGAGTCTGCGGGGATCCAAGAGACCCAGTACTTC. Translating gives CAISESAGIQETQYF.

The CDR3 loop reads CASSFSFYEQYF. The CDR3 DNA follows: TGTGCCAGCAGTTTCAGTTTCTACGAGCAGTACTTC. V and J are TRBV28 and TRBJ2-7; no clear D. V was cut by 3 bases and J by 3 bases, with 6 bases left in between. Germline V gene lookup returns CDR1 MDHEN and CDR2 SYDVKM. The CDR3 runs to 12 residues.

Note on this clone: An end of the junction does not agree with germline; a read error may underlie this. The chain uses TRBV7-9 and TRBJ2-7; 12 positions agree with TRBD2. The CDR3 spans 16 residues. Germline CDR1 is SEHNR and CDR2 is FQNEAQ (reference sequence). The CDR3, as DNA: TGTTCCAGCAGCTACATGCTAGCGGGAGGGCTTGGCGAGCAGTACTTC. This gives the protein CSSSYMLAGGLGEQYF. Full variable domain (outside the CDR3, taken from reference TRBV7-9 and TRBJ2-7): DTGVSQNPRHKITKRGQNVTFRCDPISEHNRLYWYRQTLGQGPEFLTYFQNEAQLEKSRLLSDRFSAERPKGSFSTLEIQRTEQGDSAMYLCSSSYMLAGGLGEQYFGPGTRLTVT.

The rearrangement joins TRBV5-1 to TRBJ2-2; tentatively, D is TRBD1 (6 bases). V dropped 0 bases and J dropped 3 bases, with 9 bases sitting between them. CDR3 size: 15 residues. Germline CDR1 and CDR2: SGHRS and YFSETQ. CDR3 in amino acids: CASSLGTVDTGELFF. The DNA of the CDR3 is TGCGCCAGCAGCTTGGGGACAGTGGACACCGGGGAGCTGTTTTTT.

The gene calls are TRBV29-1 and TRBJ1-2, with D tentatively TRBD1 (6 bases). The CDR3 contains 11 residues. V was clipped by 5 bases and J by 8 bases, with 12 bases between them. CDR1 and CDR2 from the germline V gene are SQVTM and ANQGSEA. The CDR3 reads CSVRGGGGYTF. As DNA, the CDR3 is TGCAGCGTTAGGGGGGGCGGAGGCTACACCTTC.

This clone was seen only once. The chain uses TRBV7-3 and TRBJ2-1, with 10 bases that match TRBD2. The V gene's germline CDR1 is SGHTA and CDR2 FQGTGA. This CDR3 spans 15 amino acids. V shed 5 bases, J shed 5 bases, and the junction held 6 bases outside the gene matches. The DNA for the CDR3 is TGTGCCAGCAGCCTTGGACTAGCGGAGAACAATGAGCAGTTCTTC. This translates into CASSLGLAENNEQFF.

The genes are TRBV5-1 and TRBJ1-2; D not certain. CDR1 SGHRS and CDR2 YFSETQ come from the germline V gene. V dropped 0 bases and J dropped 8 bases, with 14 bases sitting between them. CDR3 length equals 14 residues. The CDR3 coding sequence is TGCGCCAGCAGCTTGGAGGGCCCTGCGGGGGGCTACACCTTC. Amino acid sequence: CASSLEGPAGGYTF.

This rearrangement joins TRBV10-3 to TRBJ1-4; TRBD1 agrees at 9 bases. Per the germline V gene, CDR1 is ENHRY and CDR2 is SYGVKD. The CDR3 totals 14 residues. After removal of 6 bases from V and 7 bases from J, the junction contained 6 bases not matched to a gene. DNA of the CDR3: TGTGCCATCAGGCCGGACAGGGGACTTGAAAAACTGTTTTTT. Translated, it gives CAIRPDRGLEKLFF.

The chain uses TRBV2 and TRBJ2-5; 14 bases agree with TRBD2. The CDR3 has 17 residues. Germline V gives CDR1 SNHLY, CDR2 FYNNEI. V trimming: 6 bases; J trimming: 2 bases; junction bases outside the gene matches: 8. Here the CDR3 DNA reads TGTGCCAGCAGGAGACGACTAGCGGGAGGGTTTCAAGAGACCCAGTACTTC. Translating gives CASRRRLAGGFQETQYF.

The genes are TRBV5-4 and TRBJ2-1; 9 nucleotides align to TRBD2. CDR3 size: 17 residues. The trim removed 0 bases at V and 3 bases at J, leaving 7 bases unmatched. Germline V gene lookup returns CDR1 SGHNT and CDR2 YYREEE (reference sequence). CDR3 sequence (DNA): TGTGCCAGCAGCTTGGAGGCGGGGGGGGTGAACTACAATGAGCAGTTCTTC. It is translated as CASSLEAGGVNYNEQFF.

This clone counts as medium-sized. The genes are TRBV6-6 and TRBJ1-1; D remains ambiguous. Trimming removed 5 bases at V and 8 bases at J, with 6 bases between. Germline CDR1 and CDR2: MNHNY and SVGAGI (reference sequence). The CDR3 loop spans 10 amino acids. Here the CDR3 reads CASSRTEAFF. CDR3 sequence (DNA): TGTGCCAGCAGTAGAACAGAAGCTTTCTTT.

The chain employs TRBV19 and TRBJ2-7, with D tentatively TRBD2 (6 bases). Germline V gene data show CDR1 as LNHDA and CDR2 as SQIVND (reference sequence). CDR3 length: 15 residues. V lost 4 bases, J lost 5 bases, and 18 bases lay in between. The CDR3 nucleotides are TGTGCCAGTAGTACCCGCGGGGCGGGAATCAACGAGCAGTACTTC. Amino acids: CASSTRGAGINEQYF. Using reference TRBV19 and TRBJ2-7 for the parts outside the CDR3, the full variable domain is DGGITQSPKYLFRKEGQNVTLSCEQNLNHDAMYWYRQDPGQGLRLIYYSQIVNDFQKGDIAEGYSVSREKKESFPLTVTSAQKNPTAFYLCASSTRGAGINEQYFGPGTRLTVT.

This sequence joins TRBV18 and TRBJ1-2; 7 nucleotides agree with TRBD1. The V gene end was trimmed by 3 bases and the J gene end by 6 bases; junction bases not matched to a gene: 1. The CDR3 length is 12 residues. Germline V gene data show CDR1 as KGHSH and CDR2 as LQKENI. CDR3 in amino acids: CASSPTGDGYTF. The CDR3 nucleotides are TGTGCCAGCTCACCCACAGGGGATGGCTACACCTTC.

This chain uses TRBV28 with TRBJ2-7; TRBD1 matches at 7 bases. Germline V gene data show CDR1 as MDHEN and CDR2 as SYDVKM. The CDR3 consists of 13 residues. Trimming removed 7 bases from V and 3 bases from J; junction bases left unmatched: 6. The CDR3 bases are TGTGCCAGCACTTCGACAGGGATCTACGAGCAGTACTTC. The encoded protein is CASTSTGIYEQYF. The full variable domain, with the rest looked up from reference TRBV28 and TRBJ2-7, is DVKVTQSSRYLVKRTGEKVFLECVQDMDHENMFWYRQDPGLGLRLIYFSYDVKMKEKGDIPEGYSVSREKKERFSLILESASTNQTSMYLCASTSTGIYEQYFGPGTRLTVT.

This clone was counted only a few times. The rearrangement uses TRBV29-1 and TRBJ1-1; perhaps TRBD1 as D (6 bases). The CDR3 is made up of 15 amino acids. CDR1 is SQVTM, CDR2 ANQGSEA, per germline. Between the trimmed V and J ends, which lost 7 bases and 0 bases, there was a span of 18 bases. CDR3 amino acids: CSGSRTVSMNTEAFF. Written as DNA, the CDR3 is TGCAGCGGGTCCCGGACAGTAAGCATGAACACTGAAGCTTTCTTT.

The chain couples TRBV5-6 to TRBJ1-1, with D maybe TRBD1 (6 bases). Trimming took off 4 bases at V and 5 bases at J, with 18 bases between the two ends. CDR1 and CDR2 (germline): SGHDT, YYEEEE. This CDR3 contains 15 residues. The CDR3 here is CASSQIRGRITEAFF. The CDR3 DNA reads TGTGCCAGCAGCCAAATCAGGGGTCGTATAACTGAAGCTTTCTTT.

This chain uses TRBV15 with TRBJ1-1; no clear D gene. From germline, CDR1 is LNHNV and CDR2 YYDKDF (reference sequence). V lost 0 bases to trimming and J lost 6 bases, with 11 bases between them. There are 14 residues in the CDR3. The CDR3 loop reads CATSRDRVFAEAFF. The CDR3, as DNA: TGTGCCACCAGCAGAGATCGGGTCTTTGCTGAAGCTTTCTTT. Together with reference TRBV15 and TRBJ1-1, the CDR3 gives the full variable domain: DAMVIQNPRYQVTQFGKPVTLSCSQTLNHNVMYWYQQKSSQAPKLLFHYYDKDFNNEADTPDNFQSRRPNTSFCFLDIRSPGLGDTAMYLCATSRDRVFAEAFFGQGTRLTVV.

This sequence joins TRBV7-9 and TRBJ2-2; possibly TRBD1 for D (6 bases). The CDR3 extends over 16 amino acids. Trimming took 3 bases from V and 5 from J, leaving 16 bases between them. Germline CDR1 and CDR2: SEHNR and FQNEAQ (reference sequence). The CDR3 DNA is TGTGCCAGCAGCTTCCAGGGGATGGGGACAACCGGGGAGCTGTTTTTT. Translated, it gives CASSFQGMGTTGELFF.